A selection of T cell receptor beta chains follows, all from one sample in a study of human T cells and chemical hapten exposure. One entry per CDR3 protein results from TCRdb running MiXCR on the RACE reads. The profile covers some 360,000 distinct CDR3 sequences, with 5% to 6.5% appearing a single time and 2.5% to 3% taken by the ten largest. This specimen consisted of whole blood, obtained in connection with sensitization to the hapten diphenylcyclopropenone (DPC). These receptors all stem from a woman between 50 and 59 years old with alopecia areata. Some clones in this sample may be carry-over from other donors' samples. The conserved cysteine and the conserved F or W are not part of the CDR3 here.

v_call: TRBV7-9
cdr3_aa: ASSWADRGPGEQY

v_call: TRBV5-1
cdr3_aa: ASSLPSVNEQF

v_call: TRBV29-1
cdr3_aa: SVEGGQGKVNEQF

v_call: TRBV6-1
cdr3_aa: ATSEGALWAGYT

v_call: TRBV12-1
cdr3_aa: AFQGTWTDTQY

v_call: TRBV20-1
cdr3_aa: SASSLRGSTEAF

v_call: TRBV9
cdr3_aa: ASSEQGFAEAF

v_call: TRBV20-1
cdr3_aa: SARTSGGPLYEQY

v_call: TRBV28
cdr3_aa: ASSPSLSAPPSYNEQF

v_call: TRBV27
cdr3_aa: ASMSQGAYRNQPQH

v_call: TRBV9
cdr3_aa: ASSVKWAGGTDTQY

v_call: TRBV28
cdr3_aa: ASSSTGEGEGYT

v_call: TRBV5-1
cdr3_aa: ASSLIQEGVIQY

v_call: TRBV20-1
cdr3_aa: SAPRVLAGGPFQY

v_call: TRBV20-1
cdr3_aa: SASEALYNEQF

v_call: TRBV29-1
cdr3_aa: SVDGASGASSYNEQF

v_call: TRBV27
cdr3_aa: ASSLSGQTQY

v_call: TRBV20-1
cdr3_aa: SATLGEGLTDTQY

v_call: TRBV4-2
cdr3_aa: ASSQDLGASQPQH

v_call: TRBV7-2
cdr3_aa: ASSLSGALYQETQY

v_call: TRBV27
cdr3_aa: ASSLSAGESNQPQH

v_call: TRBV10-3
cdr3_aa: AISESLAGVTDTQY

v_call: TRBV3-1
cdr3_aa: ASSQGTMGTEAF

v_call: TRBV30
cdr3_aa: AWSVQVYEQY

v_call: TRBV6-5
cdr3_aa: ASSYSPAGGTDTQY

v_call: TRBV7-3
cdr3_aa: ASSPGTGSEAF

v_call: TRBV18
cdr3_aa: ASSPPGTGGEQF

v_call: TRBV13
cdr3_aa: ASRRTSGSNYGYT

v_call: TRBV10-3
cdr3_aa: AIKRDGLAGRTDTQY

v_call: TRBV12-5
cdr3_aa: ASGSQTGGRGGELF

v_call: TRBV25-1
cdr3_aa: ASNTAGYGYT

v_call: TRBV30
cdr3_aa: AGLAGELIEQF

v_call: TRBV5-1
cdr3_aa: ASSEKVRGAVTEAF

v_call: TRBV5-6
cdr3_aa: ASSLWGADFSNQPQH

v_call: TRBV20-1
cdr3_aa: SANDGMNTEAF

v_call: TRBV5-1
cdr3_aa: ASSLGQGFATEAF

v_call: TRBV4-3
cdr3_aa: ASSWTGQANEQF